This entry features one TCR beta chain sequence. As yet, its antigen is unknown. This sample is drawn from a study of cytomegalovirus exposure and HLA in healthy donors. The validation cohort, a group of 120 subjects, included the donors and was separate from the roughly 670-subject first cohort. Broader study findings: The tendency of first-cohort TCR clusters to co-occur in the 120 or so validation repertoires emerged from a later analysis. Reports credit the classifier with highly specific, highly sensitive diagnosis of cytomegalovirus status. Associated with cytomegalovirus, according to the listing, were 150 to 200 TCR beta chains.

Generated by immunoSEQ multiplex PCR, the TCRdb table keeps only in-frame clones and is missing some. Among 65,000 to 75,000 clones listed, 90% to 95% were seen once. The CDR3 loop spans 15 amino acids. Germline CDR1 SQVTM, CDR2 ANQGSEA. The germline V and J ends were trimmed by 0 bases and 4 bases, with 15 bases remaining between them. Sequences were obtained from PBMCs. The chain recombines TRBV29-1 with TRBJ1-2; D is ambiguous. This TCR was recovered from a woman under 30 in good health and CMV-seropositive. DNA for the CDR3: TGCAGCGTTGAAGATCTTCCCCCGGGGTCCTATGGCTACACCTTC. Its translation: CSVEDLPPGSYGYTF.